The 30 T cell receptor beta chains in this list originate from one sample, sequenced in a study of blood T cell repertoires in COVID-19. The protocol was immunoSEQ multiplex PCR, while the TCRdb copy is restricted to in-frame clones and leaves out a portion. This table has roughly 290,000 clones, about 88% appearing once. Sequenced sample: peripheral blood. All receptors come from a woman aged 55-70 years with acute or convalescent COVID-19.

This clone was recorded a few times. The gene calls are TRBV28 and TRBJ2-2; TRBD1 matches 8 bases. The trim removed 4 bases at V and 8 bases at J, leaving 12 bases unmatched. The CDR3 consists of 16 residues. Per the germline V gene, CDR1 is MDHEN and CDR2 is SYDVKM. This CDR3 reads CASSYPRDRSAGELFF. CDR3 nucleotides: TGTGCCAGCAGTTACCCTCGGGACAGGTCGGCTGGGGAGCTGTTTTTT.

This clone has only one observation. The J gene is TRBJ2-7, the V gene TRBV28; TRBD2 matches at 10 bases. V gave up 6 bases and J gave up 3 bases; unmatched junction bases: 14. The germline CDR1 and CDR2 sequences are MDHEN and SYDVKM. The CDR3 has 17 amino acids. Here the CDR3 reads CASRRRDSGLADYEQYF. CDR3 DNA: TGTGCCAGCAGACGCCGGGACAGCGGACTAGCGGACTACGAGCAGTACTTC.

This chain links TRBV28 with TRBJ2-4, with D possibly being TRBD1 (6 bases). Deletions cut 4 bases from V and 2 bases from J, with 15 bases between. Germline-derived CDR1 and CDR2 are MDHEN and SYDVKM. This CDR3 has 16 residues. The CDR3 loop reads CASSYQGKSSKNIQYF. CDR3 DNA sequence: TGTGCCAGCAGTTATCAGGGGAAGAGCTCCAAAAACATTCAGTACTTC.

The V gene is TRBV6-5, the J gene TRBJ2-7; TRBD2 matches at 8 bases. The V gene end was trimmed by 9 bases and the J gene end by 0 bases; junction bases not matched to a gene: 4. The CDR3 is 13 residues long. Germline values: CDR1 MNHEY, CDR2 SVGAGI. For the CDR3, the DNA is TGTGCCAGTATAGCGGGGCCCTCCTACGAGCAGTACTTC. Translation gives CASIAGPSYEQYF.

The chain links TRBV9 to TRBJ1-2, with 10 nucleotides matching TRBD1. Per germline, CDR1 SGDLS and CDR2 YYNGEE. There are 15 residues in the CDR3. The ends lost 2 bases at V and 6 bases at J; junction bases unmatched: 7. CDR3 DNA sequence: TGTGCCAGCAGCGTCTGGGACAGGGGAAGAAATGGCTACACCTTC. Protein: CASSVWDRGRNGYTF.

The chain links TRBV6-2 or TRBV6-3 to TRBJ2-3; 9 positions match TRBD1. Germline V gene data show CDR1 as MNHEY and CDR2 as SVGEGT. Losses at the gene ends were 1 base for V and 2 bases for J; bases not matched to a gene: 7. This CDR3 is built from 17 residues. The CDR3 spells CASSYLNRDRATDTQYF. Here the CDR3 DNA reads TGTGCCAGCAGTTACTTGAACAGGGACAGGGCCACAGATACGCAGTATTTT.

This clone appeared a few times. The gene calls are TRBV28 and TRBJ1-3, with D uncertain. CDR1 and CDR2 (germline): MDHEN, SYDVKM. Trimming left V 7 bases short and J 0 bases short, with 7 bases between. The CDR3 loop spans 13 amino acids. The CDR3 reads CASTRSSGNTIYF. CDR3 DNA: TGTGCCAGCACCCGGAGCTCTGGAAACACCATATATTTT.

The V call is TRBV19, the J call TRBJ1-3; D unclear. CDR3 length: 15 residues. Germline V gene lookup returns CDR1 LNHDA and CDR2 SQIVND (reference sequence). Between the trimmed V and J ends, which lost 6 bases and 3 bases, there was a span of 15 bases. The CDR3 reads CASSGLEGFGNTIYF. The CDR3 DNA sequence: TGTGCCAGTAGCGGGTTAGAGGGTTTTGGAAACACCATATATTTT.

The chain uses TRBV7-9 and TRBJ2-5; 9 bases line up with TRBD1. The germline V gene has CDR1 SEHNR and CDR2 FQNEAQ (reference sequence). The CDR3 is 15 residues long. With V trimmed by 2 bases and J by 4 bases, 5 bases remained unmatched. Here the CDR3 DNA reads TGTGCCAGCAGCTTAACACAGGGGGCAGGAGAGACCCAGTACTTC. Amino acid sequence: CASSLTQGAGETQYF.

CDR3 nucleotide sequence: TGTGCCAGTGGACTAACCGACTCCTACGAGCAGTACTTC. It yields the protein CASGLTDSYEQYF. The gene calls are TRBV19 and TRBJ2-7, with D maybe TRBD2 (6 bases). The CDR3 totals 13 residues. V dropped 8 bases and J dropped 0 bases, with 11 bases sitting between them. Looked up from germline, CDR1 is LNHDA and CDR2 is SQIVND (reference sequence).

CDR3: CASSQARVEKLFF. The DNA of the CDR3 is TGCGCCAGCAGCCAAGCGAGGGTTGAAAAACTGTTTTTT. The chain joins TRBV4-1 to TRBJ1-4; D is undetermined. V gave up 1 base and J gave up 7 bases, with 7 bases separating them. This CDR3 contains 13 residues. Germline values: CDR1 MGHRA, CDR2 YSYEKL.

V is TRBV29-1 and J is TRBJ1-1; 8 bases agree with TRBD1. Trimming removed 7 bases from V and 0 bases from J; junction bases left unmatched: 7. CDR1 is SQVTM, CDR2 ANQGSEA, per germline. CDR3 length: 14 amino acids. CDR3 protein: CSGTGNILNTEAFF. The CDR3 DNA reads TGCAGCGGGACAGGGAATATTCTGAACACTGAAGCTTTCTTT.

This clone was seen once. The chain carries TRBV7-6 and TRBJ2-1; 9 bases line up with TRBD2. The CDR3 loop spans 17 amino acids. Germline V gives CDR1 SGHVS, CDR2 FNYEAQ. Trimming removed 5 bases from V and 4 bases from J; junction bases left unmatched: 12. For the CDR3, the DNA is TGTGCCAGCAGCGTAACGGTAGCGGGGGTGTTATACAATGAGCAGTTCTTC. It codes for CASSVTVAGVLYNEQFF.

The J gene is TRBJ2-2, the V gene TRBV5-6; perhaps TRBD1 as D (6 bases). Looked up from germline, CDR1 is SGHDT and CDR2 is YYEEEE. Trimming pared 5 bases from V and 4 bases from J, leaving 15 bases between. The CDR3 length is 15 residues. CDR3 sequence reads: CASSTYTGFTGELFF. Written as DNA, the CDR3 is TGTGCCAGCAGTACTTATACAGGGTTCACCGGGGAGCTGTTTTTT.

The chain is built from TRBV7-9 and TRBJ1-2, with TRBD1 as a possible D gene (6 bases). The CDR3 length is 16 residues. Germline-derived CDR1 and CDR2 are SEHNR and FQNEAQ (reference sequence). The ends were cut back, 0 bases at V and 4 bases at J, with 15 bases in the middle. The DNA for the CDR3 is TGTGCCAGCAGCTTAGCGGGACACCCCGGGGCCTATGGCTACACCTTC. Amino acid sequence: CASSLAGHPGAYGYTF.

This clone is a singleton in its sample. The chain is built from TRBV6-6 and TRBJ2-3; weak D call: TRBD2 (5 bases). CDR3 length equals 17 residues. Germline CDR1 reads MNHNY; CDR2 reads SVGAGI (reference sequence). V lost 5 bases and J lost 0, with 18 bases in between. The CDR3 DNA is TGTGCCAGCAGTCCCTTAGGTAGTAGCGCTAGCACAGATACGCAGTATTTT. This sequence encodes CASSPLGSSASTDTQYF.

The V call is TRBV2, the J call TRBJ1-6, with a weak D call TRBD1 (5 bases). This CDR3 is 14 amino acids long. Trimming stripped 7 bases from V and 10 bases from J, with 17 bases between. The germline V gene encodes CDR1 SNHLY and CDR2 FYNNEI. The CDR3 is CASIVGQESSPLHF. The CDR3 coding sequence is TGTGCCAGCATTGTCGGACAAGAGAGCTCACCCCTCCACTTT.

The chain combines TRBV7-9 with TRBJ1-5; D is unresolved. The CDR3 contains 14 residues. The germline CDR1 and CDR2 sequences are SEHNR and FQNEAQ (reference sequence). Trimming cost V 1 base and J 3 bases, with 7 bases left between them. The CDR3, as DNA: TGTGCCAGCAGCTTAGGGCAGAACAATCAGCCCCAGCATTTT. Encoded protein: CASSLGQNNQPQHF.

This chain joins TRBV7-3 and TRBJ2-3; TRBD2 matches at 10 bases. CDR1 and CDR2 from the germline V gene are SGHTA and FQGTGA. This CDR3 comprises 14 residues. The V and J ends lost 6 bases and 5 bases, in that order; junction bases with no gene match: 5. The CDR3 protein is CASSSAGGLDTQYF. The CDR3 bases are TGTGCCAGCAGTTCAGCGGGGGGGCTAGATACGCAGTATTTT.

The chain joins TRBV3-1 (or the pseudogene TRBV3-2) to TRBJ2-5; 9 bases agree with TRBD2. The CDR3 runs to 16 residues. J gave up 2 bases and V 4 bases, and 8 bases lay outside the gene matches. In germline, CDR1 is LGHDT, CDR2 YNNKEL (reference sequence). Written as DNA, the CDR3 is TGTGCCAGCAGCCGTAGACTAGCGGAAAAACAAGAGACCCAGTACTTC. Protein sequence: CASSRRLAEKQETQYF.

This clone was counted a single time. The chain joins TRBV5-1 to TRBJ2-7; 7 positions agree with TRBD2. The trim removed 0 bases at V and 4 bases at J, leaving 7 bases unmatched. The CDR3 covers 15 residues. CDR1 and CDR2 (germline): SGHRS, YFSETQ. The CDR3: CASSLAQRGQYEQYF. CDR3 in DNA: TGCGCCAGCAGCTTGGCCCAGCGGGGCCAGTACGAGCAGTACTTC. The whole variable domain, remainder taken from reference TRBV5-1 and TRBJ2-7, is KAGVTQTPRYLIKTRGQQVTLSCSPISGHRSVSWYQQTPGQGLQFLFEYFSETQRNKGNFPGRFSGRQFSNSRSEMNVSTLELGDSALYLCASSLAQRGQYEQYFGPGTRLTVT.

The gene calls are TRBV28 and TRBJ2-1; D is possibly TRBD1 (5 bases). Germline-derived CDR1 and CDR2 are MDHEN and SYDVKM. Trimming pared 1 base from V and 4 bases from J, leaving 8 bases between. The CDR3 runs to 14 residues. CDR3 sequence reads: CASSLSGQYNEQFF. For the CDR3, the DNA is TGTGCCAGCAGTTTATCCGGACAATACAATGAGCAGTTCTTC.

The rearrangement joins TRBV6-5 to TRBJ2-1; 13 bases fit TRBD2. Germline assignment: CDR1 MNHEY and CDR2 SVGAGI. The CDR3 contains 16 residues. J was trimmed by 7 bases and V by 2 bases; bases with no gene match: 5. CDR3 sequence: CASSYRTSGGGNEQFF. Here the CDR3 DNA reads TGTGCCAGCAGTTACAGGACTAGCGGGGGCGGGAATGAGCAGTTCTTC.

The chain combines TRBV20-1 with TRBJ2-2, with 7 bases fitting TRBD1. The CDR3 runs to 13 residues. V lost 3 bases to trimming and J lost 7 bases; unmatched junction nucleotides: 5. CDR1 and CDR2 (germline): DFQATT, SNEGSKA (reference sequence). CDR3 loop: CSASGQAHGELFF. The CDR3 nucleotides read TGCAGTGCTAGTGGACAGGCCCACGGGGAGCTGTTTTTT.

The chain uses TRBV7-3 and TRBJ2-7; possible D gene TRBD2, 5 bases. Germline-derived CDR1 and CDR2 are SGHTA and FQGTGA. The V end was cut by 0 bases, the J end by 1 base, with 10 bases between. This CDR3 has 15 residues. CDR3 coding DNA: TGTGCCAGCAGCTTAACCCCCAGCGGTTCCTACGAGCAGTACTTC. Its translation: CASSLTPSGSYEQYF. Drawing the rest from reference TRBV7-3 and TRBJ2-7, the complete variable domain is GAGVSQTPSNKVTEKGKYVELRCDPISGHTALYWYRQSLGQGPEFLIYFQGTGAADDSGLPNDRFFAVRPEGSVSTLKIQRTERGDSAVYLCASSLTPSGSYEQYFGPGTRLTVT.

The chain uses TRBV6-5 and TRBJ1-6; D ambiguous. CDR1 and CDR2 (germline): MNHEY, SVGAGI. The CDR3 has 15 amino acids. Between the trimmed V and J ends, which lost 0 bases and 10 bases, there was a span of 13 bases. The CDR3 spells CASSYSPTGRSPLHF. Written as DNA, the CDR3 is TGTGCCAGCAGTTACTCGCCTACTGGGAGATCACCCCTCCACTTT.

The chain couples TRBV7-8 to TRBJ2-7; TRBD2 agrees at 7 bases. Germline V gene sequence: CDR1 SGHVS, CDR2 FQNEAQ. This CDR3 region has 13 residues. After removal of 4 bases from V and 5 bases from J, the junction contained 5 bases not matched to a gene. CDR3 amino acids: CASSWGRGDEQYF. The CDR3 nucleotides are TGTGCCAGCAGCTGGGGCCGGGGGGACGAGCAGTACTTC.

The rearrangement links TRBV5-1 to TRBJ1-6; 11 positions match TRBD1. The CDR3 totals 14 residues. CDR1 SGHRS and CDR2 YFSETQ come from the germline V gene. The ends lost 4 bases at V and 10 bases at J; junction bases unmatched: 4. CDR3 bases: TGCGCCAGCAGCGGGGACAGGGGGAGGTCACCCCTCCACTTT. Its protein is CASSGDRGRSPLHF.

The CDR3 DNA reads TGTGCCAGCTCACGGGACAGCATGAACACTGAAGCTTTCTTT. This gives the protein CASSRDSMNTEAFF. This chain joins TRBV18 and TRBJ1-1, with 7 positions matching TRBD1. Per germline, CDR1 KGHSH and CDR2 LQKENI. The CDR3 is 14 amino acids. J lost 0 bases, V lost 4 bases, and 2 bases had no gene match.

This clone was detected only once. This chain links TRBV3-1 (or the pseudogene TRBV3-2) with TRBJ2-2, with a possible D match to TRBD2 (6 bases). Germline lookup yields CDR1 LGHDT and CDR2 YNNKEL (reference sequence). Trimming left V 6 bases short and J 7 bases short, with 15 bases between. CDR3 length: 14 residues. DNA of the CDR3: TGTGCCAGCAGGTATGGGACTCACGGCGGGGAGCTGTTTTTT. Translation: CASRYGTHGGELFF.